These T cell receptor beta chains were read from a single sample in a study of T cells expressing NK-cell markers. TCRdb reprocessed the 5' RACE reads, keeping one entry per CDR3 protein, no DNA. Its table lists 350,000 to 450,000 distinct CDR3 sequences. Sequencing used blood T cells: a sorted CD56 or NKG2C T cell subset, CD4+ or CD8+ T cells, or bulk PBMC T cells (not recorded which). Source of these receptors: a man aged 18-70 years in good health. CDR3s include the opening cysteine and the closing phenylalanine or tryptophan.

>TRBJ2-2|TRBV24-1
CATSDTGTGTGELFF
>TRBJ1-4|TRBV25-1
CASSEFLTGSEKLFF
>TRBJ2-5|TRBV12-3/TRBV12-4
CASSYGGDGETQYF
>TRBJ2-7|TRBV19
CASSTREGGSYEQYF
>TRBJ1-1|TRBV11-2
CASGRAGARGTEAFF
>TRBJ1-6|TRBV5-1
CASSLEGRGNSPLHF
>TRBJ2-1|TRBV29-1
CSVTLGGGRGNEQFF
>TRBJ2-5|TRBV20-1
CSARAPGRFHVETQYF
>TRBJ2-7|TRBV2
CASSELGDRPYEQYF
>TRBJ2-3|TRBV12-3/TRBV12-4
CASSLRRVPTDTQYF
>TRBJ1-2|TRBV7-2
CASSRPGTLDGYGYTF
>TRBJ1-6|TRBV20-1
CSAIGTGLRNSPLHF
>TRBJ2-1|TRBV12-3/TRBV12-4
CASRPWVEGGEQFF
>TRBJ2-1|TRBV6-1
CASREIAGGSWEQFF
>TRBJ2-5|TRBV4-1
CASSQQGYTETQYF
>TRBJ1-5|TRBV20-1
CSASESGGRGNQPQHF
>TRBJ2-3|TRBV7-9
CASSFHGGARTDTQYF
>TRBJ1-1|TRBV6-1
CASSLQGAILDTEAFF
>TRBJ2-4|TRBV7-2
CASSFHRRGNIQYF
>TRBJ1-1|TRBV12-3/TRBV12-4
CASSPRGITEAFF
>TRBJ2-5|TRBV6-1
CASSVGQGNKETQYF
>TRBJ2-2|TRBV11-2
CASSLEALAVSGELFF
>TRBJ2-5|TRBV11-3
CASSCNNRRETQYF
>TRBJ2-1|TRBV12-3/TRBV12-4
CASSSDSVSSSYNEQFF
>TRBJ2-5|TRBV20-1
CSAGLAGGLWQETQYF
>TRBJ2-1|TRBV24-1
CATSDPPSTKQFF
>TRBJ1-4|TRBV13
CASSAGGRTNEKLFF
>TRBJ2-3|TRBV12-3/TRBV12-4
CASRPPFRSDTQYF
>TRBJ2-1|TRBV3-1
CASSRYVVSSYNEQFF
>TRBJ2-2|TRBV12-3/TRBV12-4
CASGKDRGTGELFF
>TRBJ2-7|TRBV12-3/TRBV12-4
CASSSTYGVASIRWRRGEQYF
>TRBJ2-1|TRBV20-1
CSAPRLAGGDEQFF
>TRBJ1-2|TRBV20-1
CSARLNTNYGYTF
>TRBJ2-5|TRBV5-1
CASSGGLAGTQETQYF
>TRBJ2-7|TRBV5-6
CASSRTGTGEGYEQYF
>TRBJ2-3|TRBV29-1
CSVGRGGSPIQLDTQYF
>TRBJ2-1|TRBV19
CASSIEGLAEYNEQFF
>TRBJ2-5|TRBV25-1
CASSESRAARQGETQYF
>TRBJ2-7|TRBV11-2
CASSPIAGGPYEQYF
>TRBJ1-2|TRBV7-9
CASRMDRVYGYTF
>TRBJ2-2|TRBV20-1
CSARPVPAGELFF
>TRBJ2-1|TRBV11-2
CASSLVILAVTASSYNEQFF
>TRBJ2-1|TRBV7-8
CASSTTGTSGGSSYNEQFF
>TRBJ2-7|TRBV12-5
CASGLVSPGKSYEQYF
>TRBJ1-1|TRBV18
CASSIRTVNTEAFF
>TRBJ2-7|TRBV11-1
CASSPYRQGISAVYEQYF
>TRBJ2-3|TRBV29-1
CSVMRQGRSTDTQYF
>TRBJ2-6|TRBV5-1
CASSGGRGHRSGANVLTF
>TRBJ1-5|TRBV29-1
CSVTQGGQPQHF
>TRBJ2-2|TRBV5-5
CASSPDRLAGELFF
>TRBJ2-3|TRBV5-1
CASSFGSGGAADTQYF